This T cell receptor (beta chain) is drawn from a study of T cells in localized non-small cell lung cancer. Study-level findings and limits: Uninvolved nearby lung showed the greatest T cell clonality, exceeding that found in tumor.

V shed 5 bases and J shed 2 bases, with 13 bases lying between them. CDR1 is MNHNY, CDR2 SVGAGI, per germline (reference sequence). This CDR3 comprises 15 residues. Worth noting for this clone: The antigen remains unidentified.

Using immunoSEQ multiplex PCR, the repertoire was profiled, and TCRdb retains in-frame clones only, with some absent. Of about 78,000 clones in the sample, 80% to 90% are singletons; the top ten hold around 2.8%. The sample was peripheral blood, taken before any cancer treatment. The rearrangement links TRBV6-6 to TRBJ1-3; D not certain. This receptor was taken from a man aged 40 to 70 with stage I lung adenocarcinoma. In DNA, the CDR3 is TGTGCCAGCAGTACCCTGGGGAGGACTGGAAACACCATATATTTT. Translated, it gives CASSTLGRTGNTIYF.